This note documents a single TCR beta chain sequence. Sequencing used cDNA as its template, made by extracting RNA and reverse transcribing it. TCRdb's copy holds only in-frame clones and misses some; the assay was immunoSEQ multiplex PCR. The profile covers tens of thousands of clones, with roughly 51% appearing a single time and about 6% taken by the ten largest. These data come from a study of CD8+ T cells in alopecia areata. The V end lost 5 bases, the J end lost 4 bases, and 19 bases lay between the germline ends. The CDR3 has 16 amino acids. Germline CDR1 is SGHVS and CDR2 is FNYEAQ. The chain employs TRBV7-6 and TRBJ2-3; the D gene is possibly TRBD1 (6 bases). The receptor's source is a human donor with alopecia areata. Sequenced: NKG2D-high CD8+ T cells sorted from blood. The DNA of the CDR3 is TGTGCCAGCAGCCCAGTTCGTGGCAGGGGAGCAGATACGCAGTATTTT. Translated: CASSPVRGRGADTQYF.